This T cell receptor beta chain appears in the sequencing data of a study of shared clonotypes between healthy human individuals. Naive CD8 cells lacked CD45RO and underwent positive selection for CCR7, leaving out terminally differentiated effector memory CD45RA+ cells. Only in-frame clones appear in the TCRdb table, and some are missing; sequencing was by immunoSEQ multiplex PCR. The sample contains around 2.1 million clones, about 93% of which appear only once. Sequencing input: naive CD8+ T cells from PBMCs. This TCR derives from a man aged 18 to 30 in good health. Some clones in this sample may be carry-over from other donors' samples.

CDR3 loop: CASGSIPGQGGTDTQYF. CDR3 sequence (DNA): TGTGCTAGTGGTTCAATACCGGGACAGGGAGGCACAGATACGCAGTATTTT. The genes are TRBV12-5 and TRBJ2-3; 9 bases align to TRBD1. With 4 bases clipped from V and 1 base from J, the junction kept 9 bases outside the gene matches. This CDR3 comprises 17 residues. Germline CDR1 LGHNT, CDR2 FRNRAP.